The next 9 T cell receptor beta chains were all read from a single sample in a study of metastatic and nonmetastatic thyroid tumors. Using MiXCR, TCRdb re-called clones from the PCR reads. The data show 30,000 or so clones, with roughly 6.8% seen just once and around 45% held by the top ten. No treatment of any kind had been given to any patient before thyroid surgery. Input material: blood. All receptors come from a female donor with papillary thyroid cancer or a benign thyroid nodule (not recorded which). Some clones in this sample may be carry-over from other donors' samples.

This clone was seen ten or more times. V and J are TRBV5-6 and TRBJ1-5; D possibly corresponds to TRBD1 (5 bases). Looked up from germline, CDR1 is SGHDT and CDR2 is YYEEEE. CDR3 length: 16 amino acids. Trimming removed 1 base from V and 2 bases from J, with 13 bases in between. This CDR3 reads CASSLKSGSGNQPQHF. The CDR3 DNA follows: TGTGCCAGCAGCTTGAAGTCAGGGTCGGGCAATCAGCCCCAGCATTTT. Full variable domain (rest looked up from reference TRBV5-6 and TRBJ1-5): DAGVTQSPTHLIKTRGQQVTLRCSPKSGHDTVSWYQQALGQGPQFIFQYYEEEERQRGNFPDRFSGHQFPNYSSELNVNALLLGDSALYLCASSLKSGSGNQPQHFGDGTRLSIL.

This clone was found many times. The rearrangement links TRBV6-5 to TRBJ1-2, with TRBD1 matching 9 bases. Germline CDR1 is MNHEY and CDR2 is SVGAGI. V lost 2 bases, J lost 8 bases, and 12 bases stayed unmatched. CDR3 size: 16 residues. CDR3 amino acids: CASSYGGGQGGGGYTF. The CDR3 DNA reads TGTGCCAGCAGTTACGGGGGGGGACAGGGAGGTGGAGGCTACACCTTC.

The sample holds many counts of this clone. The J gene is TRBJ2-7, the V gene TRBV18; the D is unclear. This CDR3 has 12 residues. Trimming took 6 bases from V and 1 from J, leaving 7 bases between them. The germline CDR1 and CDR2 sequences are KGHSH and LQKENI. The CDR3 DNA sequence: TGTGCCAGCTCGTCCGGGTCCTACGAGCAGTACTTC. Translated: CASSSGSYEQYF.

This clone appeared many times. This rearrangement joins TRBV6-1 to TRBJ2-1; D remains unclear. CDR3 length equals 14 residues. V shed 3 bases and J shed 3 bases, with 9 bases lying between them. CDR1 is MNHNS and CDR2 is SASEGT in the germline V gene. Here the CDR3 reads CASSDGYLYNEQFF. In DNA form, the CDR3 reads TGTGCCAGCAGTGATGGATACCTCTACAATGAGCAGTTCTTC.

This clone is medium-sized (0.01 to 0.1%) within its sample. CDR3 loop: CSAGKREAGEQFF. As DNA, the CDR3 is TGCAGTGCTGGTAAGCGGGAGGCTGGTGAGCAGTTCTTC. The chain carries TRBV20-1 and TRBJ2-1; 9 positions agree with TRBD2. The CDR3 loop spans 13 amino acids. V was clipped by 5 bases and J by 9 bases; unmatched bases: 8. Germline CDR1 DFQATT, CDR2 SNEGSKA (reference sequence).

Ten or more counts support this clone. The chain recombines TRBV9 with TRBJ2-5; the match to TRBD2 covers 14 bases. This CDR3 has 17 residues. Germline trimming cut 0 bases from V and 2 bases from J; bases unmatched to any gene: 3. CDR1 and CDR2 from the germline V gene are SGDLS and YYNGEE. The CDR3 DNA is TGTGCCAGCAGCGTAGGGGGACTAGCGGGGGATCAAGAGACCCAGTACTTC. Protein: CASSVGGLAGDQETQYF.

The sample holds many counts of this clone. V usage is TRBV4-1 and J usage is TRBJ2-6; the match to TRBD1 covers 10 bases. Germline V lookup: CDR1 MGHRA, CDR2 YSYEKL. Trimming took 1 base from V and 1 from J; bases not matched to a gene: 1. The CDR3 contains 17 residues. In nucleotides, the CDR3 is TGCGCCAGCAGCCAAGGGACAGGGGGATCTGGGGCCAACGTCCTGACTTTC. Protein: CASSQGTGGSGANVLTF.

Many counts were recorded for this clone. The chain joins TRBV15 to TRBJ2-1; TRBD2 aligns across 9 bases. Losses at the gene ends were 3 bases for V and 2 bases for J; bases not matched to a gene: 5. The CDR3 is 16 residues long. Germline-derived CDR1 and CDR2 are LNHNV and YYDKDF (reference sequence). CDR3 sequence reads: CATSSGGGGAYNEQFF. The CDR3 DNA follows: TGTGCCACCAGCAGCGGAGGCGGGGGGGCCTACAATGAGCAGTTCTTC.

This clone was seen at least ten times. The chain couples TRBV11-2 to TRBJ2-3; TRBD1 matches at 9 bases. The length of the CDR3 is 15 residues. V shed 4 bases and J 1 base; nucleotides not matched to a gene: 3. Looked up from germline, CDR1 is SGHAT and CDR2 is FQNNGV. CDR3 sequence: CASSSRQGGTDTQYF. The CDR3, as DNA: TGTGCCAGCAGCTCCCGACAGGGGGGCACAGATACGCAGTATTTT.